This T cell receptor (beta chain) was recovered during a study of healthy donors' naive CD4 and CD8 T cells. Points from the study as a whole: About an eighth of CD4/CD8 propensity variance appeared explained by V, J and CDR3 charge. Most V and J genes were reportedly biased between naive CD4+ and CD8+ cells.

The CDR3 length is 13 residues. Losses at the gene ends were 5 bases for V and 3 bases for J; bases not matched to a gene: 4. Germline CDR1 and CDR2: LNHDA and SQIVND (reference sequence). Starting from approximately 500 ng of total RNA, TCR libraries were made with linear amplification. TCRdb used MiXCR to reprocess the reads, holding one entry per CDR3 protein. In the table there are about 180,000 distinct CDR3 sequences, 65% to 80% of which are singletons. This clonotype was detected a few times. Its target is unknown. The chain combines TRBV19 with TRBJ2-7; the match to TRBD1 covers 7 bases. This clonotype was sampled from a pool of human donors in good health; the sample pools cells from several healthy donors. Specimen: naive CD4+ and CD8+ T cells sorted from blood, pooled from several donors. CDR3 region: CASSSGTDYEQYF. The CDR3, as DNA: TGTGCCAGTAGTTCTGGGACAGACTACGAGCAGTACTTC.